The 27 T cell receptor beta chains in this list originate from one sample, sequenced in a study of blood T cell repertoires in COVID-19. Some clones are missing from TCRdb's copy, which holds only in-frame ones; the method was immunoSEQ multiplex PCR. This table has tens of thousands of clones, 70% to 85% appearing once. Sequences were obtained from peripheral blood. The receptors shown here come from a man between 60 and 70 years old with acute or convalescent COVID-19.

In regard to this clone: The conserved phenylalanine or tryptophan is not found at the CDR3 terminus, so this likely reflects a read error. The limits of the CDR3 on the DNA are not certain, so only TCRdb's listed CDR3 is given. The V and J genes are TRBV19 and TRBJ2-4; TRBD2, the D gene given by the table, was not confirmed from the DNA. Both ends counted, the CDR3 spans 12 residues. CDR1 and CDR2 from the germline V gene are LNHDA and SQIVND (reference sequence). The CDR3 protein is CARSPTVSLFRL.

The rearrangement uses TRBV5-5 and TRBJ1-1, with D perhaps matching TRBD1 (6 bases). V was clipped by 4 bases and J by 0 bases, with 16 bases between them. The CDR3 loop spans 16 amino acids. Germline CDR1 and CDR2: SGHKS and YYEKEE (reference sequence). CDR3 bases: TGTGCCAGCAGCCCGCGGCAGGGGAACATGAACACTGAAGCTTTCTTT. This sequence encodes CASSPRQGNMNTEAFF. Filled out from reference TRBV5-5 and TRBJ1-1, the complete variable domain reads DAGVTQSPTHLIKTRGQQVTLRCSPISGHKSVSWYQQVLGQGPQFIFQYYEKEERGRGNFPDRFSARQFPNYSSELNVNALLLGDSALYLCASSPRQGNMNTEAFFGQGTRLTVV.

V is TRBV7-9 and J is TRBJ2-1, with 11 bases fitting TRBD2. V lost 4 bases to trimming and J lost 4 bases; unmatched junction nucleotides: 6. Germline-derived CDR1 and CDR2 are SEHNR and FQNEAQ (reference sequence). The CDR3 length is 16 residues. Written as DNA, the CDR3 is TGTGCCAGCAGCTCTTTTAGCGGGAGGGATTACAATGAGCAGTTCTTC. Translated: CASSSFSGRDYNEQFF.

The chain recombines TRBV18 with TRBJ1-5; no firm D call. Germline lookup yields CDR1 KGHSH and CDR2 LQKENI. Trimming removed 3 bases from V and 5 bases from J, with 11 bases in between. This CDR3 region has 14 residues. CDR3 bases: TGTGCCAGCTCACCGGGAGGGTCGTATCAGCCCCAGCATTTT. As protein: CASSPGGSYQPQHF.

V usage is TRBV7-9 and J usage is TRBJ1-2; D may be TRBD1 (6 bases). The V end lost 1 base, the J end lost 1 base, and 16 bases lay between the germline ends. The CDR3 is 17 residues long. The germline V gene has CDR1 SEHNR and CDR2 FQNEAQ (reference sequence). Written as DNA, the CDR3 is TGTGCCAGCAGCTTAGGGACAGCCGGATACCTTAACTATGGCTACACCTTC. Translated, it gives CASSLGTAGYLNYGYTF.

The chain couples TRBV11-3 to TRBJ2-3; D perhaps matches TRBD1 (5 bases). Trimming took off 0 bases at V and 4 bases at J, with 11 bases between the two ends. This CDR3 contains 15 residues. Per germline, CDR1 SGHNT and CDR2 YENEEA. Here the CDR3 reads CASSLDGQGPDTQYF. The CDR3 DNA sequence: TGTGCCAGCAGCTTAGACGGGCAGGGCCCAGATACGCAGTATTTT.

V gene TRBV3-1 (or the pseudogene TRBV3-2) combines with J gene TRBJ2-3, with D unresolved. Germline V CDR1 and CDR2: LGHDT, YNNKEL (reference sequence). V lost 4 bases and J lost 6, with 14 bases in between. The CDR3 is 14 residues long. The CDR3 sequence is CASSLISAVDTQYF. The CDR3 coding sequence is TGTGCCAGCAGCCTCATCTCTGCAGTGGATACGCAGTATTTT.

The gene calls are TRBV7-2 and TRBJ2-1; D might be TRBD1 (6 bases). V was pared by 0 bases and J by 7 bases, with 10 bases between. Germline assignment: CDR1 SGHTA and CDR2 FQGNSA. The CDR3 loop spans 14 amino acids. The CDR3 spells CASSLAPGENEQFF. The CDR3, as DNA: TGTGCCAGCAGCTTAGCACCAGGGGAGAATGAGCAGTTCTTC.

The genes are TRBV28 and TRBJ2-7, with D possibly being TRBD1 (6 bases). Looked up from germline, CDR1 is MDHEN and CDR2 is SYDVKM. The CDR3 has 11 residues. Trimming removed 10 bases from V and 6 bases from J, with 13 bases in between. CDR3 in DNA: TGTGCCACCGCAACAGGGCCCGAGCAGTACTTC. The encoded protein is CATATGPEQYF.

The chain combines TRBV5-5 with TRBJ2-1; D is unresolved. The CDR3 runs to 15 residues. The V and J ends lost 5 bases and 0 bases respectively, with 12 bases between them. CDR1 and CDR2 from the germline V gene are SGHKS and YYEKEE (reference sequence). CDR3 DNA sequence: TGTGCCAGCAGAGATTTCACAACCTCCTACAATGAGCAGTTCTTC. This translates into CASRDFTTSYNEQFF.

The J gene is TRBJ1-2, the V gene TRBV5-6; D is perhaps TRBD1 (6 bases). V was cut by 4 bases and J by 9 bases, with 13 bases left in between. The germline V gene encodes CDR1 SGHDT and CDR2 YYEEEE. The CDR3 is 12 amino acids. As DNA, the CDR3 is TGTGCCAGCAGCCTCTGGACAGCAAGCTACACCTTC. It is translated as CASSLWTASYTF.

This sequence joins TRBV29-1 and TRBJ2-2, with TRBD1 as a possible D gene (5 bases). The CDR3 totals 14 residues. Germline loops: CDR1 SQVTM, CDR2 ANQGSEA. Trimming took 5 bases from V and 6 from J, leaving 16 bases between them. The CDR3 spells CSVLGVKRAGELFF. The CDR3 coding sequence is TGCAGCGTTTTAGGGGTAAAAAGGGCCGGGGAGCTGTTTTTT.

This clone came up a few times. The chain employs TRBV4-3 and TRBJ2-1; 13 nucleotides match TRBD2. With 4 bases clipped from V and 0 bases from J, the junction kept 3 bases outside the gene matches. CDR3 length equals 17 residues. Germline-derived CDR1 and CDR2 are LGHNA and YSLEER. CDR3 in amino acids: CASSRRTSGSSYNEQFF. DNA of the CDR3: TGCGCCAGCAGCCGTCGGACTAGCGGGAGCTCCTACAATGAGCAGTTCTTC.

This clone occurred once. V gene TRBV7-2 combines with J gene TRBJ1-5; weak D call: TRBD1 (6 bases). The CDR3 runs 13 residues. Trimming stripped 2 bases from V and 7 bases from J, with 9 bases between. Germline assignment: CDR1 SGHTA and CDR2 FQGNSA. CDR3 sequence: CASSLQGRQPQHF. Written as DNA, the CDR3 is TGTGCCAGCAGCTTACAGGGGCGGCAGCCCCAGCATTTT.

The V gene is TRBV28, the J gene TRBJ2-7; weak D call: TRBD1 (6 bases). Trimming removed 6 bases at V and 2 bases at J, with 20 bases between. The length of the CDR3 is 16 residues. In germline, CDR1 is MDHEN, CDR2 SYDVKM. The CDR3, as DNA: TGTGCCAGCAGGGGGATCGGGACAAATAGACCCTACGAGCAGTACTTC. Its translation is CASRGIGTNRPYEQYF.

The rearrangement links TRBV6-6 to TRBJ2-3; 14 bases are a match to TRBD2. After removal of 8 bases from V and 2 bases from J, the junction contained 3 bases not matched to a gene. Germline V gene data show CDR1 as MNHNY and CDR2 as SVGAGI (reference sequence). The CDR3 covers 15 residues. CDR3 sequence reads: CASGLAGGPTDTQYF. For the CDR3, the DNA is TGTGCCAGCGGACTAGCGGGAGGCCCCACAGATACGCAGTATTTT.

The chain links TRBV27 to TRBJ1-5, with D hard to call. Germline lookup yields CDR1 MNHEY and CDR2 SMNVEV (reference sequence). The V end was cut by 2 bases, the J end by 5 bases, with 7 bases between. There are 13 residues in the CDR3. The CDR3 sequence: CASSLGRDQPQHF. In DNA, the CDR3 is TGTGCCAGCAGTTTAGGGAGGGATCAGCCCCAGCATTTT.

This chain connects TRBV27 to TRBJ1-4; maybe TRBD1 (6 bases). With 0 bases removed from V and 8 bases from J, the gap between germline ends came to 19 bases. The CDR3 is 17 amino acids. Germline loops: CDR1 MNHEY, CDR2 SMNVEV (reference sequence). CDR3 DNA: TGTGCCAGCAGTTTATCCCCGTACAGGGAGAAGAAAGAAAAACTGTTTTTT. As protein: CASSLSPYREKKEKLFF. Full variable domain (missing parts from reference TRBV27 and TRBJ1-4): EAQVTQNPRYLITVTGKKLTVTCSQNMNHEYMSWYRQDPGLGLRQIYYSMNVEVTDKGDVPEGYKVSRKEKRNFPLILESPSPNQTSLYFCASSLSPYREKKEKLFFGSGTQLSVL.

The rearrangement joins TRBV28 to TRBJ2-7; 9 bases are shared with TRBD1. The CDR3 spans 15 residues. From germline, CDR1 is MDHEN and CDR2 SYDVKM. V was pared by 6 bases and J by 3 bases, with 9 bases of the junction left unmatched. The CDR3 protein is CASSGGQGIVYEQYF. CDR3 coding DNA: TGTGCCAGCAGCGGGGGACAGGGAATTGTCTACGAGCAGTACTTC.

The gene calls are TRBV5-4 and TRBJ1-1, with TRBD1 matching 7 bases. CDR3 length: 13 amino acids. The germline V gene has CDR1 SGHNT and CDR2 YYREEE (reference sequence). J lost 5 bases, V lost 4 bases, and 5 bases had no gene match. DNA of the CDR3: TGTGCCAGCAGCCCAGGGGGGAGGACTGAAGCTTTCTTT. Translated: CASSPGGRTEAFF. Full variable domain (remainder filled in from reference TRBV5-4 and TRBJ1-1): ETGVTQSPTHLIKTRGQQVTLRCSSQSGHNTVSWYQQALGQGPQFIFQYYREEENGRGNFPPRFSGLQFPNYSSELNVNALELDDSALYLCASSPGGRTEAFFGQGTRLTVV.

This sequence joins TRBV5-4 and TRBJ1-4; the match to TRBD1 covers 7 bases. Germline values: CDR1 SGHNT, CDR2 YYREEE (reference sequence). The V segment lost 4 bases and the J segment 8 bases; nucleotides outside the gene matches: 11. This CDR3 region has 15 residues. The CDR3 nucleotides are TGTGCCAGCAGCATCAGGACAGGCGGTGAAGAAAAACTGTTTTTT. Protein: CASSIRTGGEEKLFF.

The chain links TRBV2 to TRBJ2-5; D not resolved. The CDR3 loop spans 12 amino acids. Trimming took off 5 bases at V and 7 bases at J, with 11 bases between the two ends. Germline CDR1 is SNHLY and CDR2 is FYNNEI. The CDR3, as DNA: TGTGCCAGCAGTCAGCGCGCCCGGACCCAGTACTTC. Its translation: CASSQRARTQYF.

In this sample, this clone turned up a few times. V usage is TRBV29-1 and J usage is TRBJ1-5; 9 bases are a match to TRBD1. The CDR3 has 15 residues. Germline V gives CDR1 SQVTM, CDR2 ANQGSEA. CDR3 nucleotide sequence: TGCAGAAGTACGGATGGACAGGGGAGCAATCAGCCCCAGCATTTT. As protein: CRSTDGQGSNQPQHF.

The table lists this clone with a count of one. CDR3 coding DNA: TGTGCCAGCACCCTCCCTCGGGTAGCGGGAGATACAGATACGCAGTATTTT. As protein: CASTLPRVAGDTDTQYF. The chain joins TRBV7-3 to TRBJ2-3; 9 nucleotides agree with TRBD2. Germline V gives CDR1 SGHTA, CDR2 FQGTGA. The CDR3 runs to 17 residues. J was trimmed by 3 bases and V by 7 bases; bases with no gene match: 14.

This clone was seen more than once but under ten times. The genes are TRBV9 and TRBJ1-4; D gene unclear. V shed 2 bases and J shed 4 bases, with 3 bases lying between them. Looked up from germline, CDR1 is SGDLS and CDR2 is YYNGEE. The CDR3 totals 12 residues. The CDR3 sequence is CASSVNNEKLFF. As DNA, the CDR3 is TGTGCCAGCAGCGTTAATAATGAAAAACTGTTTTTT.

The J gene is TRBJ2-3, the V gene TRBV19; tentatively, D is TRBD1 (5 bases). This CDR3 region has 15 residues. Looked up from germline, CDR1 is LNHDA and CDR2 is SQIVND (reference sequence). Trimming cost V 4 bases and J 1 base, with 12 bases left between them. DNA of the CDR3: TGTGCCAGTAGTACAAAGGGGCAGCGCACAGATACGCAGTATTTT. This sequence encodes CASSTKGQRTDTQYF.

This clone was seen a few times. V and J are TRBV4-1 and TRBJ2-7; TRBD2 matches 9 bases. Germline V gene data show CDR1 as MGHRA and CDR2 as YSYEKL. The CDR3 contains 16 residues. V lost 1 base to trimming and J lost 1 base; unmatched junction nucleotides: 5. CDR3 protein: CASSQGGSGRSYEQYF. DNA for the CDR3: TGCGCCAGCAGCCAAGGGGGTAGCGGGAGATCCTACGAGCAGTACTTC.